This TCR beta chain was identified in a study of blood T cell repertoires in COVID-19. Overall study context: The origin of the acute and convalescent COVID-19 samples was the United States, Italy and Spain. Nucleic acid was either cDNA or gDNA, and it came from T cells, B-cell-depleted T cells, or PBMCs.

The authors' processing: Estimated nucleated cell counts came from reference gene primer amplification. Assay: immunoSEQ multiplex PCR; the TCRdb copy retains only in-frame clones and omits some. V and J calls and clone size follow that table, whereas D and trimming were derived from the DNA. Seen here are 270,000 or so clones, around 86% observed once, and the top ten hold roughly 8.5%. Germline V lookup: CDR1 MNHNY, CDR2 SVGAGI (reference sequence). The CDR3 length is 15 residues. Unmatched junction bases numbered 3, after V lost 6 bases and J lost 7 bases. J is TRBJ2-1 and V is TRBV6-6; 16 nucleotides agree with TRBD2. This receptor was taken from a man aged 35 to 55 with active or convalescent COVID-19. Input material: peripheral blood. CDR3 protein: CASRGLAGGPNEQFF. CDR3 sequence (DNA): TGTGCCAGCAGGGGACTAGCGGGGGGGCCTAATGAGCAGTTCTTC.